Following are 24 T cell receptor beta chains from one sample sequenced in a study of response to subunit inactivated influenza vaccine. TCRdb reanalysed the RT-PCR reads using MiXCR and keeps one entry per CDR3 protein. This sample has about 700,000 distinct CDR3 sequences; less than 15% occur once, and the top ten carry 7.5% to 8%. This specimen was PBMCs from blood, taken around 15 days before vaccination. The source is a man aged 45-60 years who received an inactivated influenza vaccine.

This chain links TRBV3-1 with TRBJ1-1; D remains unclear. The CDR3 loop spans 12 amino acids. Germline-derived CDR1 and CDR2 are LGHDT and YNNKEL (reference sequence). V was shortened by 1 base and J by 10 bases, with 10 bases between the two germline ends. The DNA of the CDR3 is TGTGCCAGCAGCCAAGGAGAGACATCAGCTTTCTTT. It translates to CASSQGETSAFF. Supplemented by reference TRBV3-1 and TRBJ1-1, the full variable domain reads DTAVSQTPKYLVTQMGNDKSIKCEQNLGHDTMYWYKQDSKKFLKIMFSYNNKELIINETVPNRFSPKSPDKAHLNLHINSLELGDSAVYFCASSQGETSAFFGQGTRLTVV.

CDR3 in DNA: TGTGCCAGCAGCTTAGCTCTGGGCTCCTACAATGAGCAGTTCTTC. It yields the protein CASSLALGSYNEQFF. The rearrangement links TRBV7-2 to TRBJ2-1; no reliable D call. Germline loops: CDR1 SGHTA, CDR2 FQGNSA. There are 15 residues in the CDR3. The V end lost 0 bases, the J end lost 0 bases, and 6 bases lay between the germline ends.

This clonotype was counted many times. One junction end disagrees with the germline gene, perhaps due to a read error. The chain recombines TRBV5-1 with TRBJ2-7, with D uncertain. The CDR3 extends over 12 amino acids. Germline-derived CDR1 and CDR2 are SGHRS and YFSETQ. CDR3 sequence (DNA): TGTGCCAGCAGTTTGGACGGTTACGAGCAGTACTTC. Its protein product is CASSLDGYEQYF.

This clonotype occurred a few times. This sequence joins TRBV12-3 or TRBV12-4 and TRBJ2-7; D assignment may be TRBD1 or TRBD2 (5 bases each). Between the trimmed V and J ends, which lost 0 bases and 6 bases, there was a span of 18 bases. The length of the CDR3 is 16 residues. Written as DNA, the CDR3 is TGTGCCAGCAGTTTAGCCTCGGGCCTGGGGGTAGTCGAGCAGTACTTC. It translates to CASSLASGLGVVEQYF.

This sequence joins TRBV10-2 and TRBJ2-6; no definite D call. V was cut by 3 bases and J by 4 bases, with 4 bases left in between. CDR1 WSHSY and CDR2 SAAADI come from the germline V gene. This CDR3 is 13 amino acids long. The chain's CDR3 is CASSEVGANVLTF. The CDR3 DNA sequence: TGCGCCAGCAGTGAAGTCGGGGCCAACGTCCTGACTTTC.

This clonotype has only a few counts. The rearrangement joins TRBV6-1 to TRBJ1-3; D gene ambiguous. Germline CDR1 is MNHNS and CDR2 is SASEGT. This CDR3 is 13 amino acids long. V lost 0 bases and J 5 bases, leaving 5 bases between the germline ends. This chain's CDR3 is CASSEAYRNTIYF. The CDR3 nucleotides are TGTGCCAGCAGTGAAGCCTACAGAAACACCATATATTTT.

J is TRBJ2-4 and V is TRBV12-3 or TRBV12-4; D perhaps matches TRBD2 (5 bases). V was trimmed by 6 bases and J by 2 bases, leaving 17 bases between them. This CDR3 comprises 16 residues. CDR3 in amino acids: CASSLVEAWTKNIQYF. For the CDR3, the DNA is TGTGCCAGCAGCCTAGTGGAGGCGTGGACCAAAAACATTCAGTACTTC.

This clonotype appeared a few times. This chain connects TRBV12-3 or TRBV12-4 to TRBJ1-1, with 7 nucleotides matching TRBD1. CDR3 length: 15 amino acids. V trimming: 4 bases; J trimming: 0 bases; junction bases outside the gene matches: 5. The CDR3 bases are TGTGCCAGCAGTTCACAGGGGAATGTGAACACTGAAGCTTTCTTT. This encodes CASSSQGNVNTEAFF.

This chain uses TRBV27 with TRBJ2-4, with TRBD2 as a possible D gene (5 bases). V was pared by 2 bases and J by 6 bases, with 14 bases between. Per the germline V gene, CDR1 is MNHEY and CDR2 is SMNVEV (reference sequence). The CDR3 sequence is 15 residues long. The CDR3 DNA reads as TGTGCCAGCAGTTTAGAGGGCAGGTCGAGAAACATTCAGTACTTC. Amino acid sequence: CASSLEGRSRNIQYF.

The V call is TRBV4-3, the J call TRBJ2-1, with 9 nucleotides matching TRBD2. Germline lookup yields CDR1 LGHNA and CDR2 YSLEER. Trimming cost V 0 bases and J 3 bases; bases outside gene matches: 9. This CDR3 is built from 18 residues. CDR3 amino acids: CASSQEGGVAGVYNEQFF. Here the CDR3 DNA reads TGCGCCAGCAGCCAAGAGGGTGGAGTAGCGGGAGTCTACAATGAGCAGTTCTTC.

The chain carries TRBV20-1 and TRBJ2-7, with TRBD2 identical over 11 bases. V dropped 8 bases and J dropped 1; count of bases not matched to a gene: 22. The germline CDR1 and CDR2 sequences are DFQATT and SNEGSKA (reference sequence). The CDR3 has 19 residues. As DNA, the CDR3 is TGCAGTTACGGTCGTCTCGTCGGGACTAGCGGCCATTCTTCCTACGAGCAGTACTTC. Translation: CSYGRLVGTSGHSSYEQYF.

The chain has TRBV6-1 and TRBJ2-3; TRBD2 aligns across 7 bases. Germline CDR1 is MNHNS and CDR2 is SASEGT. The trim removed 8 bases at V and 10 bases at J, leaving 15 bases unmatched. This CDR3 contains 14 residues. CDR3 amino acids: CASWTGGPYVAQYF. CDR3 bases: TGTGCCAGCTGGACGGGGGGTCCTTATGTCGCGCAGTATTTT.

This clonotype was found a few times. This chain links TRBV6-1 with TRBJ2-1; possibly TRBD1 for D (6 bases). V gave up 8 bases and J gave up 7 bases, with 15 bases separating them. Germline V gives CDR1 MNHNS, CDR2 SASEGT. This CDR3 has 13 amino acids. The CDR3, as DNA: TGTGCCAGCGTGAACAGGGCAGAGAATGAGCAGTTCTTC. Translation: CASVNRAENEQFF.

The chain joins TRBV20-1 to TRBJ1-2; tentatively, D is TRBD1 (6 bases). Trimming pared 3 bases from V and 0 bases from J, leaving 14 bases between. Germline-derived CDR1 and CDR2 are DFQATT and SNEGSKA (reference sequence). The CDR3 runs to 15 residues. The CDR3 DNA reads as TGCAGTGCTAGGGGGCAGGGGAATACTAACTATGGCTACACCTTC. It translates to CSARGQGNTNYGYTF.

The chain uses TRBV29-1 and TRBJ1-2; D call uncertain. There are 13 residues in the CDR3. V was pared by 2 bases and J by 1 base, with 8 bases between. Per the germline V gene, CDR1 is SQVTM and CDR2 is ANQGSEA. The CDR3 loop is CSVEKHRNYGYTF. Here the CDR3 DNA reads TGCAGCGTTGAAAAACATCGTAACTATGGCTACACCTTC. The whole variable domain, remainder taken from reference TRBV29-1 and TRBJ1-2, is SAVISQKPSRDICQRGTSLTIQCQVDSQVTMMFWYRQQPGQSLTLIATANQGSEATYESGFVIDKFPISRPNLTFSTLTVSNMSPEDSSIYLCSVEKHRNYGYTFGSGTRLTVV.

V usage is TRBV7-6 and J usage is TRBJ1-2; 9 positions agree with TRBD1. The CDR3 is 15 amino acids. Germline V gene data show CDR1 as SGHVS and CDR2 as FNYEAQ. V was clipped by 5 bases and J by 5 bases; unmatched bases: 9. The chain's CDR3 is CASSLETGGTYGYTF. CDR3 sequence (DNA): TGTGCCAGCAGCCTAGAGACAGGGGGAACTTATGGCTACACCTTC.

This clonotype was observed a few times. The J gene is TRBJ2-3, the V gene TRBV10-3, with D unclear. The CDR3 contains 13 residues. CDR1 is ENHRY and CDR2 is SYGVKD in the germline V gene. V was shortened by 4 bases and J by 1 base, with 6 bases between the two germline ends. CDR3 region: CAISAGGTDTQYF. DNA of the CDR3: TGTGCCATCAGTGCCGGCGGCACAGATACGCAGTATTTT.

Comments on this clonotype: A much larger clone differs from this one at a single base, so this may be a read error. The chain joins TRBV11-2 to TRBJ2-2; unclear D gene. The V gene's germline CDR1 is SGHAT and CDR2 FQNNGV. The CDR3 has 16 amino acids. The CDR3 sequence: CAGSLERHPNTGELFF. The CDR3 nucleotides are TGTGCCGGCAGCTTAGAGCGCCACCCGAACACCGGGGAGCTGTTTTTT.

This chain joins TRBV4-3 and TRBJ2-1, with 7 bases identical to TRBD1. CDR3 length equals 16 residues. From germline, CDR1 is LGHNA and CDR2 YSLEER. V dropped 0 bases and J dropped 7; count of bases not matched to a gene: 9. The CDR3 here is CASSQESNRGRNEQFF. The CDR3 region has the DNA TGCGCCAGCAGCCAAGAAAGTAACAGGGGTAGAAATGAGCAGTTCTTC.

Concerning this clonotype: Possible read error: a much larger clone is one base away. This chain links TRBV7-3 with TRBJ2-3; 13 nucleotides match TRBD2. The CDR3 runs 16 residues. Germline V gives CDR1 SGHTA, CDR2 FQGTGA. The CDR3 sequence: CVSSAGLAGGTDTQYF. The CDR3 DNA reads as TGTGTCAGCAGCGCAGGACTAGCGGGAGGCACAGATACGCAGTATTTT.

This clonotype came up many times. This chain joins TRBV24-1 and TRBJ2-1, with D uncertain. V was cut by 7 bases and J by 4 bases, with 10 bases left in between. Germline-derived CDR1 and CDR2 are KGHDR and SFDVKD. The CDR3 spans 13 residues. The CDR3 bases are TGTGCCACCAGGAAGGCAGGTTACAATGAGCAGTTCTTC. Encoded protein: CATRKAGYNEQFF.

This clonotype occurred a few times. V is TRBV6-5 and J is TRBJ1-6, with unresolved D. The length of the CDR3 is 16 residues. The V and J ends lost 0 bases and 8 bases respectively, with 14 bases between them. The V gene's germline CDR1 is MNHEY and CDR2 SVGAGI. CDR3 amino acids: CASSYSIPVGYSPLHF. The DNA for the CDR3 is TGTGCCAGCAGTTACTCGATCCCCGTCGGCTATTCACCCCTCCACTTT.

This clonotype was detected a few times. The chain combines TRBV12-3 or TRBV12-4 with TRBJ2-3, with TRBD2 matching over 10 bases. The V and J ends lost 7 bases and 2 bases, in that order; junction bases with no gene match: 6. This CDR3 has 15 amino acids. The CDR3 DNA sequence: TGTGCCAGCACCCGACTAGCGGGCTTCACAGATACGCAGTATTTT. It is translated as CASTRLAGFTDTQYF.

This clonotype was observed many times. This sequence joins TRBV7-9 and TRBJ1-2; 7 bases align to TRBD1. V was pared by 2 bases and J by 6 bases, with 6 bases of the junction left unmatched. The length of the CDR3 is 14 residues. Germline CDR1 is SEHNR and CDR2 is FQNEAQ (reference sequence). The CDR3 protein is CASSLQSGGDGYTF. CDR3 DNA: TGTGCCAGCAGCTTACAATCAGGGGGGGATGGCTACACCTTC.